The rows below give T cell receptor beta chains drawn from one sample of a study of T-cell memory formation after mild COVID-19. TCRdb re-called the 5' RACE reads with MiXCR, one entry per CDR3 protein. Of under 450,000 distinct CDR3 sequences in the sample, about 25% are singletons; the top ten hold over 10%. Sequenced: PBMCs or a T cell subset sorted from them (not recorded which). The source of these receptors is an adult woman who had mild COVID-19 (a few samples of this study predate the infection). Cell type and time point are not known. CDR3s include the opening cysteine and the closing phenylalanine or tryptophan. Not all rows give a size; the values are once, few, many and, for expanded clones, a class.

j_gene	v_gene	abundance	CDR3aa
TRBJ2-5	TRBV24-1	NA	CATSDHPGQGETQYF
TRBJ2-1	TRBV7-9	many	CASSWSSGTYNEQFF
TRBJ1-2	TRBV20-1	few	CSASTGGASYGYTF
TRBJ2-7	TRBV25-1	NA	CASRRADTYEQYF
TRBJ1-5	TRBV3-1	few	CASSLQNSGNQPQHF
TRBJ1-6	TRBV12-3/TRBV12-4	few	CASSPGQGDRRSYNSPLHF
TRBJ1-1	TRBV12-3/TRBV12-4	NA	CASSPSGAGPNTEAFF
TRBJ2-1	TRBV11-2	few	CASSLVLLGVNEQFF
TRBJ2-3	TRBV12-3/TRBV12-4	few	CASSLIVGLATDTQYF
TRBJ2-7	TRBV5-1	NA	CASSLPQGSYEQYF
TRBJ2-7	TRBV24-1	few	CATSDTSPGQGTYEQYF
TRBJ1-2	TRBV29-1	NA	CSVGQGMPYGYTF
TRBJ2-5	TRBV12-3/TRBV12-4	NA	CASSLGLAGAAYQETQYF
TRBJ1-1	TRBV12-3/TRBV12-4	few	CASCGGPLNTEAFF
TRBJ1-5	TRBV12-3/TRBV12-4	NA	CASSPTGGDQPQHF
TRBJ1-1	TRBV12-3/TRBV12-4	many	CASSFRPNTEAFF
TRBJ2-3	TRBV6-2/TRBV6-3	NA	CASSYNLLGLAGADTQYF
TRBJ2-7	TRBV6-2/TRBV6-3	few	CASSSMTGTIYEQYF
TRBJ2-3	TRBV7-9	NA	CASRLNTDTQYF
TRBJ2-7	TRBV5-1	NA	CASCIGQTPTYEQYF
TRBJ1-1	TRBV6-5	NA	CASSYLQGEPEAFF
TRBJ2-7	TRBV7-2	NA	CASSLLQMQYF
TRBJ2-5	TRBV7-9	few	CASSLPAGLTQYF
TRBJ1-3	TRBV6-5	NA	CASSYSRVRLGGNTIYF
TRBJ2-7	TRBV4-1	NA	CASSDRAWGGEQYF
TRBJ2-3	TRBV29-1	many	CSGKGSRGGHNADTQYF
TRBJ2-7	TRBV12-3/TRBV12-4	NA	CASSRSDRVLGEQYF
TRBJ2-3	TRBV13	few	CASRASSGGPSTDTQYF
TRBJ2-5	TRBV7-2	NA	CASSFSGAAGETQYF
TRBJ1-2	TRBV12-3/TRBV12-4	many	CASSRTSLSDRKIPRGYTF
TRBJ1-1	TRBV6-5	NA	CASKRIRNTEAFF
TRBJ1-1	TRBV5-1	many	CASSRGTGFELRTEAFF
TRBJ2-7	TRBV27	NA	CASNPTGPYEQYF
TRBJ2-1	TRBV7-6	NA	CASSLNSGYSYNEQFF
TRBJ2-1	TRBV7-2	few	CASSLTWVGEQFF
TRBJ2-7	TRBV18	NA	CASSPRSVGLAGDEQYF
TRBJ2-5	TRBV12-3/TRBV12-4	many	CASSSIGPETQYF
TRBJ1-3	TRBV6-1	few	CASSGQGQTSGNTIYF
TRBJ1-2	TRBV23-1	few	CASSPPSGAGRAEGYTF
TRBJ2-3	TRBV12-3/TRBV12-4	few	CASSFLGGPLYF
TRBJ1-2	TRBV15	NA	CATSQRENYGYTF
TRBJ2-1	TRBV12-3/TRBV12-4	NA	CASSPSGPLGNEQFF
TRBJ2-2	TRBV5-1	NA	CATPAGGAPGELFF
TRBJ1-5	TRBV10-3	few	CAISESGEQPQHF
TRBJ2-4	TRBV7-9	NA	CASSSPAGGHQNPNIQYF
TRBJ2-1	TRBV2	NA	CASSHPVEGGYNEQFF
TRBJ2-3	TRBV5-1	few	CASSLDLNTDTQYF
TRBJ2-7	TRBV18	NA	CASSLTSGQGYEQYF
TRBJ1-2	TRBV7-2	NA	CASSTTPSTALYGYTF
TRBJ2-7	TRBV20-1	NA	CSATGTSHEQYF
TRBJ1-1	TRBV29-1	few	CSVGDTEAFF
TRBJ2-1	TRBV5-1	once	CASSWDTIKNNEQFF
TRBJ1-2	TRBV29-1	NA	CSVENPTGGRNYGYTF
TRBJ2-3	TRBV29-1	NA	CSVQRDRVLTDTQYF
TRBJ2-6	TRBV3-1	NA	CASSRTRSGANVLTF
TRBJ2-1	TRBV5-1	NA	CASSPGLRTLGPSSYNEQFF
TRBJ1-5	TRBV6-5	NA	CASTPGGAGQPQHF
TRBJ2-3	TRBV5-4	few	CASSSEGEKLTDTQYF
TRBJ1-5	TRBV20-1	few	CSAPQRGRGPQPQHF
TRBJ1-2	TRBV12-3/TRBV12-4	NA	CASSPRQGAYGYTF